What follows is one T cell receptor (beta chain) and its context. The treatment here: around 19 received Ad26.COV2.S at low or high dose, single or two shots; roughly 5 received placebo; per-sample allocation not given. Sampling occurred on day 63 after the first vaccine or placebo injection. Germline V gives CDR1 MGHRA, CDR2 YSYEKL. The V gene lost 2 bases and the J gene lost 5 bases, with 5 bases spanning the gap. This CDR3 has 12 residues. This sample was taken from a study of Ad26.COV2.S vaccination and SARS-CoV-2 variants. Generated by immunoSEQ multiplex PCR, the TCRdb table keeps only in-frame clones and is missing some. The profile covers about 320,000 clones, with just over 85% appearing a single time and around 2% taken by the ten largest.

The rearrangement uses TRBV4-1 and TRBJ2-3; D gene uncertain. This clonotype was sampled from a person aged 18-65 years who received the Ad26.COV2.S COVID-19 vaccine or a placebo. The sample in question was peripheral blood, obtained in a trial of Ad26.COV2.S vaccine versus placebo. The CDR3 region has the DNA TGCGCCAGCAGCCAAAACTTAGATACGCAGTATTTT. This codes for CASSQNLDTQYF.